This is a list of T cell receptor beta chains from one sample in a study of T cell responses to AZD1222 COVID-19 vaccine. Sequenced by immunoSEQ multiplex PCR; TCRdb stores in-frame clones only, minus some. This sample has 130,000 to 150,000 clones, with roughly 88% found just once. The sample here was peripheral blood, taken on day 0 of MenACWY control vaccination. The receptors come from an adult in good health. Each CDR3 is given with its conserved first and last residue. Fields, in order: CDR3 DNA, CDR3 protein, J gene, D gene, V gene, clone size. D genes are given only for firm matches. Some rows mark clone size as missing; the rest say once, few, many or name a class of expanded clone.

cdr3_nt: TGTGCCAGCAGCCAAGAGGGCAACTATGGCTACACCTTC; cdr3_aa: CASSQEGNYGYTF; j_call: TRBJ1-2; d_call: .; v_call: TRBV4-2; clone_size: once
cdr3_nt: TGTGCCAGCAGCTTAGGACATGTTGGCGAGCAGTACTTC; cdr3_aa: CASSLGHVGEQYF; j_call: TRBJ2-7; d_call: .; v_call: TRBV7-3; clone_size: .
cdr3_nt: TGTGCCAGCAGTCCCCCGACAGGTACGAGAGGGGCTTTCTTT; cdr3_aa: CASSPPTGTRGAFF; j_call: TRBJ1-1; d_call: .; v_call: TRBV6-5; clone_size: .
cdr3_nt: TGTGCCAGCAGCCCCGGGACAGGGCGGACTGAAGCTTTCTTT; cdr3_aa: CASSPGTGRTEAFF; j_call: TRBJ1-1; d_call: TRBD1; v_call: TRBV7-2; clone_size: .
cdr3_nt: TGTGCCAGCAGTTTAGACAGGGGCACTGAAGCTTTCTTT; cdr3_aa: CASSLDRGTEAFF; j_call: TRBJ1-1; d_call: TRBD1; v_call: TRBV12-3/TRBV12-4; clone_size: .
cdr3_nt: TGTGCCAGCAGCTTGGTTGACGGACAGGGAAACACCATATATTTT; cdr3_aa: CASSLVDGQGNTIYF; j_call: TRBJ1-3; d_call: .; v_call: TRBV5-6; clone_size: .
cdr3_nt: TGTGCCATCAGTGAGAATCCCGGGCGGACTGAAGCTTTCTTT; cdr3_aa: CAISENPGRTEAFF; j_call: TRBJ1-1; d_call: .; v_call: TRBV10-3; clone_size: few
cdr3_nt: TGTGCCAGATGGCCGGGGGTTGCTGGAAACACCATATATTTT; cdr3_aa: CARWPGVAGNTIYF; j_call: TRBJ1-3; d_call: .; v_call: TRBV19; clone_size: .
cdr3_nt: TGTGCCAGCAGCCACGAGGGCTCGATTATGGCTAGCACAGATACGCAGTATTTT; cdr3_aa: CASSHEGSIMASTDTQYF; j_call: TRBJ2-3; d_call: .; v_call: TRBV4-2; clone_size: .
cdr3_nt: TGCGCCAGCAGCGGGAGCGGGGGAGGCTACAATGAGCAGTTCTTC; cdr3_aa: CASSGSGGGYNEQFF; j_call: TRBJ2-1; d_call: TRBD2; v_call: TRBV5-1; clone_size: .
cdr3_nt: TGTGCCAGCAGTTACGGACAGGACGCCTTATATAACTATGGCTACACCTTC; cdr3_aa: CASSYGQDALYNYGYTF; j_call: TRBJ1-2; d_call: TRBD1; v_call: TRBV27; clone_size: .
cdr3_nt: TGTGCCAGCAGCTTCGCTAGCGGAACTAACAATGAGCAGTTCTTC; cdr3_aa: CASSFASGTNNEQFF; j_call: TRBJ2-1; d_call: TRBD2; v_call: TRBV7-3; clone_size: .
cdr3_nt: TGCAGCGTCCGAGGGATGAACACTGAAGCTTTCTTT; cdr3_aa: CSVRGMNTEAFF; j_call: TRBJ1-1; d_call: .; v_call: TRBV29-1; clone_size: .
cdr3_nt: TGTGCCAGCAGTTACTCGACTGGCAAAGAGGAGCTGTTTTTT; cdr3_aa: CASSYSTGKEELFF; j_call: TRBJ2-2; d_call: .; v_call: TRBV6-2/TRBV6-3; clone_size: .
cdr3_nt: TGTGCCAGCAGCCCCGGGACAGTAAGAGGACACATTCAGTACTTC; cdr3_aa: CASSPGTVRGHIQYF; j_call: TRBJ2-4; d_call: TRBD1; v_call: TRBV2; clone_size: .
cdr3_nt: TGCGCCAGCAGCCCGGGGAGGCTGGCTAATGAAAAACTGTTTTTT; cdr3_aa: CASSPGRLANEKLFF; j_call: TRBJ1-4; d_call: .; v_call: TRBV4-1; clone_size: .
cdr3_nt: TGTGCCACCAGTACCCCGGGACGATCCTACGAGCAGTACTTC; cdr3_aa: CATSTPGRSYEQYF; j_call: TRBJ2-7; d_call: .; v_call: TRBV24-1; clone_size: .
cdr3_nt: TGCGCCAGCAGCTTGAAAGCTAGCGGGGGGTCCTCAGATACGCAGTATTTT; cdr3_aa: CASSLKASGGSSDTQYF; j_call: TRBJ2-3; d_call: TRBD2; v_call: TRBV5-1; clone_size: .